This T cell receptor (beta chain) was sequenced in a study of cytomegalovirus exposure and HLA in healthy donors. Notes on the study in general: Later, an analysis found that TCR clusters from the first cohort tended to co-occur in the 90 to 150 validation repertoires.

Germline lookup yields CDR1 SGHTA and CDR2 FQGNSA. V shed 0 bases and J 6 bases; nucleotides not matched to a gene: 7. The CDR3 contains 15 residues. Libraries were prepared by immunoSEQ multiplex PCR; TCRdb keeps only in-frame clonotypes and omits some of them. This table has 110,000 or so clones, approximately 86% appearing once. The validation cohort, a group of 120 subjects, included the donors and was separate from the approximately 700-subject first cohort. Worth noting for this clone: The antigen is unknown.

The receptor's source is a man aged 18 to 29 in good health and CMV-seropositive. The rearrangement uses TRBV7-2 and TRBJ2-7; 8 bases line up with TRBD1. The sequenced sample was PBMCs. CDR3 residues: CASSLALRDRREQYF. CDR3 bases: TGTGCCAGCAGCTTAGCGCTTCGGGACAGGCGCGAGCAGTACTTC.